The 29 T cell receptor beta chains in this list originate from one sample, sequenced in a study of blood T cell repertoires in COVID-19. Generated by immunoSEQ multiplex PCR, the TCRdb table keeps only in-frame clones and is missing some. Here the sample spans around 280,000 clones, nearly 90% being singletons. Input material: PBMCs or T cells enriched from blood (not recorded which). All receptors derive from a woman under 30 with acute COVID-19.

V is TRBV18 and J is TRBJ2-4; D uncertain. The CDR3 sequence is 13 residues long. The V gene's germline CDR1 is KGHSH and CDR2 LQKENI. V was trimmed by 4 bases and J by 5 bases, leaving 9 bases between them. Here the CDR3 reads CASSLSSENIQYF. DNA for the CDR3: TGTGCCAGCTCACTGTCTAGTGAAAACATTCAGTACTTC.

CDR3 in DNA: TGTGCCAGCAGTTCCCGAGGGGGAAGCTCCTACAATGAGCAGTTCTTC. Amino acid sequence: CASSSRGGSSYNEQFF. The V call is TRBV27, the J call TRBJ2-1; tentative D call: TRBD1 (6 bases). Trimming left V 4 bases short and J 0 bases short, with 13 bases between. The germline V gene encodes CDR1 MNHEY and CDR2 SMNVEV (reference sequence). This CDR3 has 16 residues.

V and J are TRBV5-6 and TRBJ1-1, with 8 bases that match TRBD1. V shed 3 bases, J shed 1 base, and the junction held 2 bases outside the gene matches. Looked up from germline, CDR1 is SGHDT and CDR2 is YYEEEE. CDR3 length equals 14 residues. This chain's CDR3 is CASSWDRRNTEAFF. The CDR3 DNA reads as TGTGCCAGCAGCTGGGACAGGAGGAACACTGAAGCTTTCTTT.

The chain recombines TRBV27 with TRBJ2-7; perhaps TRBD1 as D (5 bases). The CDR3 consists of 14 residues. V was shortened by 2 bases and J by 3 bases, with 11 bases between the two germline ends. Germline CDR1 MNHEY, CDR2 SMNVEV (reference sequence). CDR3 bases: TGTGCCAGCAGTTTAACAGGTATTCACTACGAGCAGTACTTC. It specifies CASSLTGIHYEQYF.

The chain has TRBV6-4 and TRBJ2-1; 8 bases align to TRBD2. This CDR3 comprises 14 residues. V was pared by 4 bases and J by 6 bases, with 5 bases of the junction left unmatched. Germline CDR1 reads MRHNA; CDR2 reads SNTAGT. This CDR3 is CASSAGLAGNEQFF. The CDR3 region has the DNA TGTGCCAGCAGTGCCGGACTAGCTGGCAATGAGCAGTTCTTC.

V and J are TRBV30 and TRBJ2-5; 8 bases fit TRBD1. The CDR3 totals 14 residues. V dropped 4 bases and J dropped 6; count of bases not matched to a gene: 10. The germline V gene encodes CDR1 GTSNPN and CDR2 SVGIG (reference sequence). As DNA, the CDR3 is TGTGCCTGGACGGCTGGCAGGGGGCTGAAGACCCAGTACTTC. Encoded protein: CAWTAGRGLKTQYF.

V is TRBV18 and J is TRBJ2-1, with unresolved D. The CDR3 contains 17 residues. V was pared by 3 bases and J by 3 bases, with 18 bases between. Looked up from germline, CDR1 is KGHSH and CDR2 is LQKENI. The CDR3 DNA follows: TGTGCCAGCTCACCGTTGCAGGCTCCTACCGTCTACAATGAGCAGTTCTTC. Translation: CASSPLQAPTVYNEQFF.

This chain connects TRBV5-5 to TRBJ2-4; D possibly corresponds to TRBD1 (6 bases). CDR3 length: 17 residues. Germline CDR1 and CDR2: SGHKS and YYEKEE (reference sequence). The V end was cut by 5 bases, the J end by 1 base, with 19 bases between. The CDR3 DNA is TGTGCCAGCAGTCCCACTACAGGGTTTGATGCCAAAAACATTCAGTACTTC. Translated, it gives CASSPTTGFDAKNIQYF.

The chain joins TRBV7-6 to TRBJ1-2, with 7 bases matching TRBD1. Looked up from germline, CDR1 is SGHVS and CDR2 is FNYEAQ. This CDR3 is 15 amino acids long. V shed 0 bases, J shed 4 bases, and the junction held 5 bases outside the gene matches. CDR3 sequence reads: CASSLARDSTYGYTF. The CDR3 region has the DNA TGTGCCAGCAGCTTAGCCCGGGACAGCACCTATGGCTACACCTTC.

V is TRBV20-1 and J is TRBJ2-4; D unresolved. Looked up from germline, CDR1 is DFQATT and CDR2 is SNEGSKA (reference sequence). V lost 7 bases to trimming and J lost 6 bases, with 7 bases between them. The CDR3 spans 10 residues. The CDR3 spells CSVQRNIQYF. CDR3 in DNA: TGCAGTGTACAGAGAAACATTCAGTACTTC.

This clone showed up just once. The rearrangement links TRBV5-1 to TRBJ2-1, with TRBD1 identical over 8 bases. From germline, CDR1 is SGHRS and CDR2 YFSETQ. With V trimmed by 4 bases and J by 6 bases, 12 bases remained unmatched. This CDR3 contains 16 residues. For the CDR3, the DNA is TGCGCCAGCAGCGCGCGAATGGACAGGGCCACCAATGAGCAGTTCTTC. This gives the protein CASSARMDRATNEQFF. Complete variable domain (other parts from reference TRBV5-1 and TRBJ2-1): KAGVTQTPRYLIKTRGQQVTLSCSPISGHRSVSWYQQTPGQGLQFLFEYFSETQRNKGNFPGRFSGRQFSNSRSEMNVSTLELGDSALYLCASSARMDRATNEQFFGPGTRLTVL.

For the CDR3, the DNA is TGTGCCAGTACCCTAAGCGGGAACACCGGGGAGCTGTTTTTT. This codes for CASTLSGNTGELFF. The rearrangement joins TRBV19 to TRBJ2-2; a possible D gene is TRBD2 (5 bases). Per germline, CDR1 LNHDA and CDR2 SQIVND (reference sequence). This CDR3 has 14 amino acids. V lost 7 bases to trimming and J lost 1 base, with 10 bases between them. The variable domain in full, with the rest retrieved from reference TRBV19 and TRBJ2-2, is DGGITQSPKYLFRKEGQNVTLSCEQNLNHDAMYWYRQDPGQGLRLIYYSQIVNDFQKGDIAEGYSVSREKKESFPLTVTSAQKNPTAFYLCASTLSGNTGELFFGEGSRLTVL.

The chain employs TRBV30 and TRBJ2-7, with 10 bases matching TRBD1. V lost 0 bases, J lost 5 bases, and 4 bases stayed unmatched. There are 14 residues in the CDR3. The germline V gene encodes CDR1 GTSNPN and CDR2 SVGIG (reference sequence). The CDR3, as DNA: TGTGCCTGGAGTGTAGGGACAGGGGCCCACGAGCAGTACTTC. Encoded protein: CAWSVGTGAHEQYF.

This clone was recorded once. The rearrangement uses TRBV4-3 and TRBJ2-3; D unclear. In germline, CDR1 is LGHNA, CDR2 YSLEER. Trimming shortened V by 0 bases and J by 6 bases, and 7 bases separated the two germline ends. The length of the CDR3 is 13 residues. As DNA, the CDR3 is TGCGCCAGCAGCCAAGATATAGAGGATACGCAGTATTTT. It encodes CASSQDIEDTQYF.

The CDR3 nucleotides are TGTGCCAGCAGTTTTTCAGGGGAGGGAAATCAGCCCCAGCATTTT. It specifies CASSFSGEGNQPQHF. The chain employs TRBV28 and TRBJ1-5, with D perhaps matching TRBD1 (6 bases). Trimming cost V 3 bases and J 4 bases, with 13 bases left between them. Germline V gene sequence: CDR1 MDHEN, CDR2 SYDVKM. The CDR3 spans 15 residues.

The gene calls are TRBV7-2 and TRBJ2-1; 11 nucleotides align to TRBD2. This CDR3 is 16 amino acids long. The germline V gene encodes CDR1 SGHTA and CDR2 FQGNSA. With V trimmed by 6 bases and J by 6 bases, 10 bases remained unmatched. The CDR3: CASRRPTSGRANEQFF. The CDR3 region has the DNA TGTGCCAGCAGGCGACCAACTAGCGGGAGAGCCAATGAGCAGTTCTTC.

J is TRBJ2-1 and V is TRBV30, with 10 bases lining up with TRBD2. The trim removed 4 bases at V and 7 bases at J, leaving 7 bases unmatched. The length of the CDR3 is 14 residues. CDR1 GTSNPN and CDR2 SVGIG come from the germline V gene (reference sequence). CDR3 loop: CAWNPSGSMNEQFF. As DNA, the CDR3 is TGTGCCTGGAACCCTAGCGGGAGTATGAATGAGCAGTTCTTC.

V is TRBV5-5 and J is TRBJ1-6, with D hard to call. The CDR3 consists of 15 residues. The V and J ends lost 4 bases and 2 bases respectively, with 10 bases between them. Germline assignment: CDR1 SGHKS and CDR2 YYEKEE (reference sequence). The CDR3 loop is CASSLPGTYNSPLHF. CDR3 coding DNA: TGTGCCAGCAGCCTCCCGGGGACCTATAATTCACCCCTCCACTTT.

The chain couples TRBV5-5 to TRBJ1-3; weak D call: TRBD1 (5 bases). The CDR3 has 16 residues. Germline V lookup: CDR1 SGHKS, CDR2 YYEKEE (reference sequence). The V end lost 0 bases, the J end lost 1 base, and 11 bases lay between the germline ends. The CDR3 DNA is TGTGCCAGCAGCTTGGGTTCGGGGGAGTCTGGAAACACCATATATTTT. Translating it yields CASSLGSGESGNTIYF.

The J gene is TRBJ1-1, the V gene TRBV11-2, with 7 bases fitting TRBD1. After removal of 6 bases from V and 3 bases from J, the junction contained 10 bases not matched to a gene. Germline V CDR1 and CDR2: SGHAT, FQNNGV. There are 15 residues in the CDR3. CDR3 residues: CASRLDRVSYTEAFF. The CDR3 DNA reads as TGTGCCAGCAGACTAGACAGGGTATCTTACACTGAAGCTTTCTTT.

This clone was found once. The gene calls are TRBV18 and TRBJ2-3; 7 bases map to TRBD1. The V gene end was trimmed by 6 bases and the J gene end by 4 bases; junction bases not matched to a gene: 16. This CDR3 comprises 17 residues. Germline assignment: CDR1 KGHSH and CDR2 LQKENI. The CDR3 DNA reads TGTGCCAGCTCTCGTTCAGGGGGATCCGGATTCGCAGATACGCAGTATTTT. Translation: CASSRSGGSGFADTQYF.

The gene calls are TRBV6-1 and TRBJ1-2, with a possible D match to TRBD1 (6 bases). Germline assignment: CDR1 MNHNS and CDR2 SASEGT. V lost 0 bases and J 6 bases, leaving 14 bases between the germline ends. The CDR3 spans 15 residues. The CDR3 sequence: CASSEAGRGADGYTF. CDR3 nucleotides: TGTGCCAGCAGTGAAGCGGGCAGGGGAGCAGATGGCTACACCTTC.

The chain employs TRBV5-4 and TRBJ1-2, with 8 bases matching TRBD1. The CDR3 length is 16 residues. Germline loops: CDR1 SGHNT, CDR2 YYREEE (reference sequence). V was pared by 3 bases and J by 1 base, with 8 bases of the junction left unmatched. This CDR3 is CASSYFGQGGNYGYTF. Here the CDR3 DNA reads TGTGCCAGCAGCTATTTTGGACAGGGCGGTAACTATGGCTACACCTTC.

The CDR3 DNA reads as TGTGCTAGTGGTTTGGGCGCGGGAGCTTTCTCAGATACGCAGTATTTT. This sequence encodes CASGLGAGAFSDTQYF. This chain connects TRBV12-5 to TRBJ2-3, with 7 bases lining up with TRBD2. CDR1 is LGHNT and CDR2 is FRNRAP in the germline V gene. CDR3 length equals 16 residues. The V gene end was trimmed by 1 base and the J gene end by 4 bases; junction bases not matched to a gene: 8.

The chain has TRBV5-5 and TRBJ1-1; a weak D match, TRBD1 (5 bases). The germline CDR1 and CDR2 sequences are SGHKS and YYEKEE (reference sequence). V dropped 3 bases and J dropped 1 base, with 13 bases sitting between them. This CDR3 spans 15 amino acids. Here the CDR3 DNA reads TGTGCCAGCAGCTGGGGGGTTTGGCAGAACACTGAAGCTTTCTTT. This encodes CASSWGVWQNTEAFF.

V is TRBV6-5 and J is TRBJ2-3, with TRBD2 identical over 10 bases. The CDR3 runs 14 residues. Germline-derived CDR1 and CDR2 are MNHEY and SVGAGI. Losses at the gene ends were 4 bases for V and 4 bases for J; bases not matched to a gene: 2. CDR3 residues: CASSLAGGSDTQYF. For the CDR3, the DNA is TGTGCCAGCAGTTTAGCGGGAGGTTCAGATACGCAGTATTTT.

The chain combines TRBV19 with TRBJ1-2, with 10 bases that match TRBD1. Trimming cost V 7 bases and J 4 bases; bases outside gene matches: 6. This CDR3 has 14 residues. CDR1 is LNHDA, CDR2 SQIVND, per germline (reference sequence). CDR3 bases: TGTGCCAGTATCGACAGGGGGCGCGCCTATGGCTACACCTTC. Translated: CASIDRGRAYGYTF. The variable domain in full, with the rest retrieved from reference TRBV19 and TRBJ1-2, is DGGITQSPKYLFRKEGQNVTLSCEQNLNHDAMYWYRQDPGQGLRLIYYSQIVNDFQKGDIAEGYSVSREKKESFPLTVTSAQKNPTAFYLCASIDRGRAYGYTFGSGTRLTVV.

The chain employs TRBV29-1 and TRBJ2-2; 9 bases are shared with TRBD1. This CDR3 comprises 14 residues. Trimming at V came to 6 bases and at J to 7 bases, leaving 9 bases not matched to a gene. Germline V lookup: CDR1 SQVTM, CDR2 ANQGSEA. The CDR3 loop reads CSVAGTGILGELFF. The DNA for the CDR3 is TGCAGCGTAGCAGGGACAGGGATCCTCGGGGAGCTGTTTTTT.

This clone was found a few times. The V gene is TRBV3-1 (or the pseudogene TRBV3-2), the J gene TRBJ2-5; D remains unclear. V gave up 2 bases and J gave up 5 bases, with 9 bases separating them. Per germline, CDR1 LGHDT and CDR2 YNNKEL (reference sequence). The CDR3 contains 13 residues. The CDR3 sequence is CASSQSVGETQYF. DNA of the CDR3: TGTGCCAGCAGCCAATCTGTTGGCGAGACCCAGTACTTC.